This TCR beta chain comes out of a study of blood T cell repertoires in COVID-19. The data were produced by immunoSEQ multiplex PCR, yet TCRdb's version contains in-frame clones alone and is incomplete. Seen here are tens of thousands of clones, 85% to 90% observed once, and the top ten hold just under 3%. Sequencing was done on a sample of peripheral blood. The source is a man older than 75 with acute or convalescent COVID-19.

The DNA for the CDR3 is TGTGCCAGCAGCTTAGGCCCCCAACGAGGTATGCAGCCCCCCTACGAGCAGTACTTC. Amino acid sequence: CASSLGPQRGMQPPYEQYF. V and J are TRBV13 and TRBJ2-7; D is unclear. This CDR3 region has 19 residues. V shed 0 bases and J shed 2 bases, with 23 bases lying between them. Germline assignment: CDR1 PRHDT and CDR2 FYEKMQ (reference sequence).